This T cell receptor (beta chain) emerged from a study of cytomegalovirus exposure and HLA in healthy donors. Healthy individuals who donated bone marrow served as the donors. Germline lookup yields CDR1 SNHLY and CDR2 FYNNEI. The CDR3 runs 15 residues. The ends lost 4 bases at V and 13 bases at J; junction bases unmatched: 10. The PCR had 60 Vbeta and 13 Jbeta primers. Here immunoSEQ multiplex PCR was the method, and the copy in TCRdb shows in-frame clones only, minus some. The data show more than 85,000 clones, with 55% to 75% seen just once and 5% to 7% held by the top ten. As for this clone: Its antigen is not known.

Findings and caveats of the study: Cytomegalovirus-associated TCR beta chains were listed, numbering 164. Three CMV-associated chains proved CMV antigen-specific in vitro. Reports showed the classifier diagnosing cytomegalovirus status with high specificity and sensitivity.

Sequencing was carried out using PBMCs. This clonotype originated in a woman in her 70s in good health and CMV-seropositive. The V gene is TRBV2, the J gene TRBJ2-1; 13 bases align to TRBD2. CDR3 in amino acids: CASSGLGTSGVLQFF. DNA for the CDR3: TGTGCCAGCAGTGGCCTCGGGACTAGCGGGGTTCTTCAGTTCTTC.